The 22 T cell receptor beta chains in this list originate from one sample, sequenced in a study of CD4 T cells in relation to SARS-CoV-2 and coronaviruses. The repertoire was sequenced with immunoSEQ multiplex PCR; TCRdb's copy has only in-frame clones and lacks some. The table includes about 41,000 clones, approximately 84% detected once. Antigens for these TCRs are unknown. The sample comprised naive CD4+ T cells from PBMCs, cultured in vitro. The subset denotes: naive CD4+ T cells isolated by negative enrichment. Receptors were obtained from an adult with COVID-19.

There are a few counts of this clone. The chain combines TRBV5-1 with TRBJ2-3, with a weak D call TRBD2 (6 bases). From germline, CDR1 is SGHRS and CDR2 YFSETQ. Trimming shortened V by 4 bases and J by 7 bases, and 16 bases separated the two germline ends. The CDR3 totals 14 residues. The CDR3 DNA reads as TGCGCCAGCAGCCAGACTAGAATTGACCATACGCAGTATTTT. This translates into CASSQTRIDHTQYF. The entire variable domain, with the rest obtained from reference TRBV5-1 and TRBJ2-3, is as follows: KAGVTQTPRYLIKTRGQQVTLSCSPISGHRSVSWYQQTPGQGLQFLFEYFSETQRNKGNFPGRFSGRQFSNSRSEMNVSTLELGDSALYLCASSQTRIDHTQYFGPGTRLTVL.

The sample holds a few counts of this clone. This chain joins TRBV5-5 and TRBJ1-5; possibly TRBD1 for D (5 bases). The CDR3 spans 13 residues. Trimming left V 1 base short and J 7 bases short, with 9 bases between. Germline V lookup: CDR1 SGHKS, CDR2 YYEKEE (reference sequence). CDR3 in amino acids: CASSLRGTQPQHF. CDR3 nucleotide sequence: TGTGCCAGCAGCTTGAGGGGTACACAGCCCCAGCATTTT.

A single count supports this clone. The chain joins TRBV6-7 to TRBJ1-1; no clear D gene. TRBV6-7 is an ORF for which the function is uncertain. The CDR3 is 12 amino acids. Trimming took off 9 bases at V and 0 bases at J, with 8 bases between the two ends. CDR3 in amino acids: CARGKMNTEAFF. CDR3 DNA sequence: TGTGCCAGGGGCAAAATGAACACTGAAGCTTTCTTT.

This chain links TRBV6-5 with TRBJ2-7; 10 nucleotides agree with TRBD1. V was pared by 2 bases and J by 3 bases, with 7 bases of the junction left unmatched. The CDR3 loop spans 16 amino acids. From germline, CDR1 is MNHEY and CDR2 SVGAGI. In nucleotides, the CDR3 is TGTGCCAGCAGTTACAGTACCCGGGACAGGGGCTACGAGCAGTACTTC. This encodes CASSYSTRDRGYEQYF.

The V gene is TRBV2, the J gene TRBJ2-1; 8 bases match TRBD1. J gave up 1 base and V 5 bases, and 4 bases lay outside the gene matches. CDR3 length: 15 amino acids. The germline gives CDR1 SNHLY, CDR2 FYNNEI. This chain's CDR3 is CASSRDRGSYNEQFF. In DNA, the CDR3 is TGTGCCAGCAGTCGCGACAGGGGATCCTACAATGAGCAGTTCTTC.

This sequence joins TRBV14 and TRBJ2-5; perhaps D is TRBD1 or TRBD2 (5 bases each). Trimming left V 0 bases short and J 3 bases short, with 8 bases between. In germline, CDR1 is SGHDN, CDR2 FVKESK. This CDR3 spans 14 amino acids. CDR3 residues: CASSQDLGEETQYF. The DNA of the CDR3 is TGTGCCAGCAGCCAAGATTTGGGGGAAGAGACCCAGTACTTC.

V gene TRBV5-1 combines with J gene TRBJ2-1; TRBD1 matches at 10 bases. Germline-derived CDR1 and CDR2 are SGHRS and YFSETQ. The V gene end was trimmed by 5 bases and the J gene end by 7 bases; junction bases not matched to a gene: 15. The CDR3 length is 17 residues. CDR3 sequence: CASSNWIRDRGSNEQFF. The CDR3 DNA sequence: TGCGCCAGCAGTAATTGGATCCGGGACAGGGGTTCGAATGAGCAGTTCTTC.

This clone was recorded once. The chain joins TRBV12-3 or TRBV12-4 to TRBJ2-5, with a weak D call TRBD2 (6 bases). The CDR3 covers 13 residues. Trimming left V 8 bases short and J 5 bases short, with 15 bases between. As DNA, the CDR3 is TGTGCCAGCTCCCTGGGGGGATGGGAGACCCAGTACTTC. Protein sequence: CASSLGGWETQYF.

The chain joins TRBV6-5 to TRBJ1-3; D is possibly TRBD1 (6 bases). Germline-derived CDR1 and CDR2 are MNHEY and SVGAGI. Deletions cut 6 bases from V and 3 bases from J, with 9 bases between. The CDR3 consists of 13 residues. The CDR3 DNA follows: TGTGCCAGCAGCAGGACAGATGGAAACACCATATATTTT. This codes for CASSRTDGNTIYF.

The chain joins TRBV19 to TRBJ2-7, with 9 bases fitting TRBD1. The trim removed 2 bases at V and 5 bases at J, leaving 1 base unmatched. Per the germline V gene, CDR1 is LNHDA and CDR2 is SQIVND (reference sequence). CDR3 size: 13 residues. The CDR3 protein is CASSIRTGDEQYF. CDR3 in DNA: TGTGCCAGTAGTATACGGACAGGGGACGAGCAGTACTTC.

This chain links TRBV15 with TRBJ2-1, with 14 bases aligning to TRBD2. Germline CDR1 and CDR2: LNHNV and YYDKDF (reference sequence). J lost 7 bases, V lost 0 bases, and 8 bases had no gene match. CDR3 size: 18 residues. This CDR3 is CATSRDAGLAGGRNEQFF. CDR3 in DNA: TGTGCCACCAGCAGAGATGCCGGACTAGCGGGAGGTAGGAATGAGCAGTTCTTC.

This CDR3 is CASSSGGRAEAFF. The DNA for the CDR3 is TGTGCCAGCAGTTCAGGGGGTAGGGCTGAAGCTTTCTTT. V is TRBV12-3 or TRBV12-4 and J is TRBJ1-1, with 7 bases aligning to TRBD1. V dropped 4 bases and J dropped 6; count of bases not matched to a gene: 5. The CDR3 runs to 13 residues.

V gene TRBV7-2 combines with J gene TRBJ2-7, with TRBD2 matching 7 bases. Germline V gene data show CDR1 as SGHTA and CDR2 as FQGNSA. The V and J ends lost 5 bases and 0 bases, in that order; junction bases with no gene match: 7. The CDR3 covers 15 residues. CDR3 protein: CASSPLRGSSYEQYF. The CDR3, as DNA: TGTGCCAGCAGCCCCCTACGCGGGAGCTCCTACGAGCAGTACTTC.

The genes are TRBV19 and TRBJ2-7, with D maybe TRBD1 (5 bases). V was trimmed by 4 bases and J by 2 bases, leaving 21 bases between them. CDR3 length: 17 residues. From germline, CDR1 is LNHDA and CDR2 SQIVND (reference sequence). CDR3 sequence reads: CASSTDRGPGVTYEQYF. The CDR3 bases are TGTGCCAGTAGTACCGATAGGGGCCCTGGAGTGACCTACGAGCAGTACTTC.

V gene TRBV5-4 combines with J gene TRBJ2-1, with TRBD2 identical over 7 bases. Per germline, CDR1 SGHNT and CDR2 YYREEE (reference sequence). V lost 0 bases to trimming and J lost 5 bases; unmatched junction nucleotides: 14. This CDR3 spans 18 amino acids. CDR3 DNA sequence: TGTGCCAGCAGCTTGGCCGGGTGGCGGGAGATGGGGGACAATGAGCAGTTCTTC. The encoded protein is CASSLAGWREMGDNEQFF.

The genes are TRBV28 and TRBJ2-3; 9 bases are shared with TRBD2. The CDR3 extends over 17 amino acids. Unmatched junction bases numbered 10, after V lost 6 bases and J lost 0 bases. CDR1 and CDR2 (germline): MDHEN, SYDVKM. The DNA of the CDR3 is TGTGCCAGCAGCCCCCCCAGACTAGCGGAGAGCACAGATACGCAGTATTTT. Translating it yields CASSPPRLAESTDTQYF.

This chain uses TRBV6-6 with TRBJ2-7, with 9 bases that match TRBD2. The V segment lost 6 bases and the J segment 3 bases; nucleotides outside the gene matches: 0. Germline assignment: CDR1 MNHNY and CDR2 SVGAGI (reference sequence). The CDR3 is 12 amino acids. The DNA of the CDR3 is TGTGCCAGCAGGACTAGCGGCTACGAGCAGTACTTC. Its translation: CASRTSGYEQYF.

This rearrangement joins TRBV20-1 to TRBJ2-3, with 8 nucleotides matching TRBD2. V shed 3 bases, J shed 5 bases, and the junction held 7 bases outside the gene matches. Germline CDR1 is DFQATT and CDR2 is SNEGSKA (reference sequence). CDR3 length: 14 amino acids. In nucleotides, the CDR3 is TGCAGTGCTAGTCCCGCGGGAGGCAGAGATACGCAGTATTTT. Residues: CSASPAGGRDTQYF.

The rearrangement uses TRBV10-3 and TRBJ2-3; 8 bases are shared with TRBD2. CDR1 is ENHRY, CDR2 SYGVKD, per germline. J gave up 0 bases and V 3 bases, and 8 bases lay outside the gene matches. CDR3 length equals 17 residues. The CDR3 sequence is CAISEGAGGASTDTQYF. The CDR3 nucleotides read TGTGCCATCAGTGAAGGTGCGGGAGGTGCTAGCACAGATACGCAGTATTTT.

J is TRBJ2-1 and V is TRBV7-3; 9 bases are shared with TRBD1. Trimming took 5 bases from V and 6 from J; bases not matched to a gene: 8. This CDR3 region has 15 residues. Germline V gene sequence: CDR1 SGHTA, CDR2 FQGTGA. The CDR3 DNA reads TGTGCCAGCAGCCCGGGGACAGGGTTTCGCAATGAGCAGTTCTTC. Its translation: CASSPGTGFRNEQFF.

V gene TRBV28 combines with J gene TRBJ2-7, with TRBD1 matching 7 bases. V shed 4 bases and J 0 bases; nucleotides not matched to a gene: 9. CDR3 size: 16 residues. The germline gives CDR1 MDHEN, CDR2 SYDVKM. The CDR3 nucleotides are TGTGCCAGCAGTTCGAACCGGGACAGAAGCTCCTACGAGCAGTACTTC. Its translation is CASSSNRDRSSYEQYF.

This clone was recorded only once. The rearrangement links TRBV19 to TRBJ2-7, with 11 bases lining up with TRBD2. The CDR3 runs 14 residues. Germline-derived CDR1 and CDR2 are LNHDA and SQIVND (reference sequence). The trim removed 9 bases at V and 5 bases at J, leaving 9 bases unmatched. The CDR3 loop reads CASRTSGSPNEQYF. The CDR3 region has the DNA TGTGCCAGCCGTACTAGCGGGAGTCCCAACGAGCAGTACTTC.